The 32 T cell receptor beta chains below come from one sample, sequenced in a study of beta chain features in type 1 diabetes. Expressed TCRB transcripts got sequenced, as all isolated RNA was reverse transcribed. Clones were sequenced by immunoSEQ multiplex PCR, and TCRdb holds only the in-frame ones, with some missing. The sample consists of some 400,000 clones, more than 12% of them appearing once. The sample taken for sequencing was naive CD4+ T cells from blood. These receptors all stem from a woman aged 18-35 years in good health.

J is TRBJ2-1 and V is TRBV11-3, with TRBD2 matching over 12 bases. Germline V CDR1 and CDR2: SGHNT, YENEEA. Trimming at V came to 1 base and at J to 9 bases, leaving 4 bases not matched to a gene. The CDR3 is 15 amino acids. CDR3 amino acids: CASSLGTSGMVEQFF. CDR3 coding DNA: TGTGCCAGCAGCTTAGGGACTAGCGGGATGGTTGAGCAGTTCTTC.

The rearrangement uses TRBV7-8 and TRBJ1-1; TRBD1 is a possible D gene (6 bases). Looked up from germline, CDR1 is SGHVS and CDR2 is FQNEAQ. Trimming removed 6 bases from V and 5 bases from J, with 22 bases in between. This CDR3 region has 16 residues. Here the CDR3 DNA reads TGTGCCAGCAGGGCAACCGAGGCCAGGGGAAAAACTGAAGCTTTCTTT. It codes for CASRATEARGKTEAFF.

There are a few counts of this clone. Here the CDR3 DNA reads TGCAGTGCCGCCTATGGTTTGATGCAGTATTTT. It encodes CSAAYGLMQYF. This chain joins TRBV20-1 and TRBJ2-3; D remains unclear. CDR3 length: 11 residues. V lost 6 bases to trimming and J lost 11 bases, with 15 bases between them. Looked up from germline, CDR1 is DFQATT and CDR2 is SNEGSKA (reference sequence).

This clone was counted only a few times. The chain links TRBV29-1 to TRBJ2-1; 15 bases are a match to TRBD2. This CDR3 region has 16 residues. The junction had 4 bases not matched to a gene; V was cut back by 3 bases and J by 4 bases. Per germline, CDR1 SQVTM and CDR2 ANQGSEA. CDR3 nucleotide sequence: TGCAGCGTTGAGGGACTAGCGGGAGGCGGGTACAATGAGCAGTTCTTC. Translating it yields CSVEGLAGGGYNEQFF.

The rearrangement joins TRBV9 to TRBJ2-6, with a weak D call TRBD1 (5 bases). The CDR3 length is 16 residues. Germline V lookup: CDR1 SGDLS, CDR2 YYNGEE. Trimming stripped 3 bases from V and 0 bases from J, with 10 bases between. CDR3 loop: CASSAQTASGANVLTF. The CDR3 DNA reads TGTGCCAGCAGCGCCCAGACAGCCTCTGGGGCCAACGTCCTGACTTTC.

This chain connects TRBV2 to TRBJ1-4, with 8 bases identical to TRBD1. The germline V gene has CDR1 SNHLY and CDR2 FYNNEI. This CDR3 region has 15 residues. Unmatched junction bases numbered 1, after V lost 4 bases and J lost 0 bases. The CDR3 reads CASSVQGATNEKLFF. The CDR3 region has the DNA TGTGCCAGCAGTGTACAGGGGGCAACTAATGAAAAACTGTTTTTT.

V is TRBV15 and J is TRBJ1-5; D remains unclear. From germline, CDR1 is LNHNV and CDR2 YYDKDF (reference sequence). CDR3 length: 15 residues. Trimming removed 0 bases at V and 5 bases at J, with 11 bases between. The CDR3 sequence: CATSRDGRGDQPQHF. CDR3 in DNA: TGTGCCACCAGCAGAGATGGACGGGGAGATCAGCCCCAGCATTTT.

This clone was found a few times. V usage is TRBV5-4 and J usage is TRBJ2-5; 10 nucleotides align to TRBD1. Germline values: CDR1 SGHNT, CDR2 YYREEE (reference sequence). The CDR3 consists of 15 residues. Trimming took 1 base from V and 4 from J; bases not matched to a gene: 4. As DNA, the CDR3 is TGTGCCAGCAGCTTGCCGGGGACAGGGGTAGAGACCCAGTACTTC. This sequence encodes CASSLPGTGVETQYF.

The CDR3 DNA follows: TGTGCCACCAGCAGAGTACAGGGAACTAATGAAAAACTGTTTTTT. Translating it yields CATSRVQGTNEKLFF. The rearrangement joins TRBV15 to TRBJ1-4; D possibly corresponds to TRBD1 (6 bases). The CDR3 extends over 15 amino acids. V was pared by 1 base and J by 1 base, with 7 bases between. CDR1 LNHNV and CDR2 YYDKDF come from the germline V gene (reference sequence).

The gene calls are TRBV29-1 and TRBJ2-5, with D possibly being TRBD2 (6 bases). Germline values: CDR1 SQVTM, CDR2 ANQGSEA. The CDR3 has 13 amino acids. V lost 6 bases, J lost 5 bases, and 16 bases lay in between. DNA for the CDR3: TGCAGCGTCGGCGATCGGGACTGGGAGACCCAGTACTTC. Encoded protein: CSVGDRDWETQYF. The full variable domain, completed using reference TRBV29-1 and TRBJ2-5, is SAVISQKPSRDICQRGTSLTIQCQVDSQVTMMFWYRQQPGQSLTLIATANQGSEATYESGFVIDKFPISRPNLTFSTLTVSNMSPEDSSIYLCSVGDRDWETQYFGPGTRLLVL.

V gene TRBV28 combines with J gene TRBJ1-2; D unclear. Germline V gene sequence: CDR1 MDHEN, CDR2 SYDVKM. CDR3 length equals 12 residues. V lost 3 bases, J lost 4 bases, and 6 bases lay in between. The CDR3 reads CASSFGPYGYTF. DNA of the CDR3: TGTGCCAGCAGTTTTGGCCCCTATGGCTACACCTTC.

V and J are TRBV27 and TRBJ2-7; 8 nucleotides agree with TRBD1. Trimming took 0 bases from V and 2 from J; bases not matched to a gene: 6. CDR1 MNHEY and CDR2 SMNVEV come from the germline V gene (reference sequence). This CDR3 spans 16 amino acids. The CDR3 is CASSLSRGQETYEQYF. The DNA for the CDR3 is TGTGCCAGCAGTTTATCGAGGGGACAGGAGACCTACGAGCAGTACTTC.

The rearrangement uses TRBV2 and TRBJ1-2, with 7 positions matching TRBD1. This CDR3 is built from 15 residues. Germline lookup yields CDR1 SNHLY and CDR2 FYNNEI. Trimming removed 3 bases from V and 2 bases from J; junction bases left unmatched: 6. CDR3 protein: CASSDRQGANYGYTF. As DNA, the CDR3 is TGTGCCAGCAGTGACCGACAGGGTGCGAACTATGGCTACACCTTC.

The CDR3 DNA is TGCGCCAGCAGCCGACACAGGGATGAGCCCCAGCATTTT. Translation: CASSRHRDEPQHF. The chain joins TRBV4-3 to TRBJ1-5, with D possibly being TRBD1 (6 bases). Looked up from germline, CDR1 is LGHNA and CDR2 is YSLEER. Trimming took 4 bases from V and 8 from J, leaving 12 bases between them. CDR3 length: 13 residues.

This chain links TRBV28 with TRBJ2-5, with D possibly TRBD2 on 6 matching bases. The germline V and J ends were trimmed by 5 bases and 5 bases, with 12 bases remaining between them. This CDR3 has 13 residues. Germline V gene lookup returns CDR1 MDHEN and CDR2 SYDVKM. The CDR3: CASSGGRMETQYF. The CDR3 DNA is TGTGCCAGCAGTGGAGGGAGGATGGAGACCCAGTACTTC.

The V and J genes are TRBV6-1 and TRBJ2-7; 9 bases line up with TRBD1. The V gene end was trimmed by 5 bases and the J gene end by 1 base; junction bases not matched to a gene: 6. CDR1 MNHNS and CDR2 SASEGT come from the germline V gene. The CDR3 consists of 15 residues. This chain's CDR3 is CASSKGQGLSYEQYF. The CDR3 DNA reads as TGTGCCAGCAGTAAGGGACAGGGACTGTCCTACGAGCAGTACTTC.

This clone came up a few times. The V and J genes are TRBV7-2 and TRBJ2-5; D ambiguous. The V and J ends lost 1 base and 7 bases respectively, with 7 bases between them. Germline V lookup: CDR1 SGHTA, CDR2 FQGNSA. This CDR3 contains 12 residues. CDR3 coding DNA: TGTGCCAGCAGCTTAGAACTACGGACCCAGTACTTC. It is translated as CASSLELRTQYF. Full variable domain (rest looked up from reference TRBV7-2 and TRBJ2-5): GAGVSQSPSNKVTEKGKDVELRCDPISGHTALYWYRQSLGQGLEFLIYFQGNSAPDKSGLPSDRFSAERTGGSVSTLTIQRTQQEDSAVYLCASSLELRTQYFGPGTRLLVL.

This chain connects TRBV11-2 to TRBJ2-3; possible D gene TRBD1, 5 bases. V was trimmed by 4 bases and J by 4 bases, leaving 15 bases between them. There are 15 residues in the CDR3. Germline V gene data show CDR1 as SGHAT and CDR2 as FQNNGV. Written as DNA, the CDR3 is TGTGCCAGCAGCTCAAGGGCAGGGCCCCCAGATACGCAGTATTTT. Encoded protein: CASSSRAGPPDTQYF.

The CDR3 DNA reads as TGCGCCAGCAGCCCCGGGGGGGCTGGGGCCAACGTCCTGACTTTC. The encoded protein is CASSPGGAGANVLTF. The chain recombines TRBV5-1 with TRBJ2-6, with 8 bases lining up with TRBD2. CDR1 and CDR2 from the germline V gene are SGHRS and YFSETQ. Trimming took 4 bases from V and 2 from J; bases not matched to a gene: 2. This CDR3 spans 15 amino acids.

J is TRBJ2-6 and V is TRBV2, with 7 positions matching TRBD1. The V gene's germline CDR1 is SNHLY and CDR2 FYNNEI. V lost 2 bases to trimming and J lost 4 bases; unmatched junction nucleotides: 5. The CDR3 contains 16 residues. This CDR3 is CASSERQGTGANVLTF. CDR3 DNA sequence: TGTGCCAGCAGTGAACGACAGGGTACGGGGGCCAACGTCCTGACTTTC.

Concerning this clone: At the DNA level, this CDR3 is encoded by other sequences in the same sample as well. The chain carries TRBV5-4 and TRBJ2-6; maybe TRBD1 (6 bases). Trimming shortened V by 4 bases and J by 0 bases, and 8 bases separated the two germline ends. The V gene's germline CDR1 is SGHNT and CDR2 YYREEE (reference sequence). This CDR3 is 15 amino acids long. The CDR3 region is CASSQTGSGANVLTF. The DNA of the CDR3 is TGTGCCAGCAGCCAGACAGGCTCTGGGGCCAACGTCCTGACTTTC.

This rearrangement joins TRBV30 to TRBJ1-2, with 8 bases that match TRBD1. This CDR3 comprises 13 residues. Germline lookup yields CDR1 GTSNPN and CDR2 SVGIG (reference sequence). The trim removed 2 bases at V and 4 bases at J, leaving 3 bases unmatched. The CDR3: CAWSTGTGYGYTF. The CDR3, as DNA: TGTGCCTGGAGTACCGGGACAGGCTATGGCTACACCTTC.

V is TRBV30 and J is TRBJ1-2; D is possibly TRBD1 (6 bases). Germline CDR1 GTSNPN, CDR2 SVGIG (reference sequence). The CDR3 contains 13 residues. The V and J ends lost 2 bases and 7 bases respectively, with 14 bases between them. CDR3 sequence (DNA): TGTGCCTGGAGTTTCCCGGCCAGGGGTGGCTACACCTTC. This encodes CAWSFPARGGYTF. Combining the CDR3 with reference TRBV30 and TRBJ1-2 gives the whole variable domain SQTIHQWPATLVQPVGSPLSLECTVEGTSNPNLYWYRQAAGRGLQLLFYSVGIGQISSEVPQNLSASRPQDRQFILSSKKLLLSDSGFYLCAWSFPARGGYTFGSGTRLTVV.

This chain uses TRBV5-4 with TRBJ1-1, with 10 nucleotides matching TRBD1. With V trimmed by 0 bases and J by 4 bases, 9 bases remained unmatched. CDR1 and CDR2 from the germline V gene are SGHNT and YYREEE (reference sequence). The CDR3 extends over 17 amino acids. CDR3 nucleotide sequence: TGTGCCAGCAGCTTGGACCCGGGACAGGGGATCCTCACTGAAGCTTTCTTT. It yields the protein CASSLDPGQGILTEAFF.

This clone was found a few times. This chain links TRBV6-1 with TRBJ1-1; possibly TRBD1 for D (5 bases). CDR3 length equals 11 residues. Germline assignment: CDR1 MNHNS and CDR2 SASEGT. The V end was cut by 3 bases, the J end by 8 bases, with 7 bases between. The DNA for the CDR3 is TGTGCCAGCAGTGATGCAGGGGAAGCTTTCTTT. This codes for CASSDAGEAFF.

V gene TRBV19 combines with J gene TRBJ2-7; 7 positions match TRBD2. V shed 6 bases, J shed 4 bases, and the junction held 6 bases outside the gene matches. CDR1 and CDR2 (germline): LNHDA, SQIVND (reference sequence). This CDR3 has 13 residues. CDR3 nucleotide sequence: TGTGCCAGTAGGGAAGCGGGACTGTACGAGCAGTACTTC. Translated: CASREAGLYEQYF.

This chain links TRBV7-9 with TRBJ2-3; D perhaps matches TRBD1 (6 bases). V shed 6 bases and J shed 2 bases, with 9 bases lying between them. Germline CDR1 is SEHNR and CDR2 is FQNEAQ (reference sequence). This CDR3 is built from 13 residues. CDR3 in DNA: TGTGCCAGCAGACGGACAGTCACAGATACGCAGTATTTT. This sequence encodes CASRRTVTDTQYF.

The sample holds a few counts of this clone. This CDR3 is CASSEYGTTRWRTQYF. CDR3 nucleotide sequence: TGTGCCAGCAGTGAATACGGGACTACTCGATGGCGGACCCAGTACTTC. The genes are TRBV2 and TRBJ2-5, with TRBD2 matching over 7 bases. This CDR3 spans 16 amino acids. The V segment lost 2 bases and the J segment 7 bases; nucleotides outside the gene matches: 13. The germline V gene encodes CDR1 SNHLY and CDR2 FYNNEI.

The chain couples TRBV28 to TRBJ2-1; TRBD1 matches 9 bases. V lost 8 bases to trimming and J lost 8 bases; unmatched junction nucleotides: 13. There are 15 residues in the CDR3. The germline CDR1 and CDR2 sequences are MDHEN and SYDVKM. The CDR3, as DNA: TGTGCCAGCCTTGGAACCGGGACAGGGAGGTATGAGCAGTTCTTC. This encodes CASLGTGTGRYEQFF.

This clone was found a few times. V usage is TRBV2 and J usage is TRBJ2-3; D is unresolved. Germline CDR1 SNHLY, CDR2 FYNNEI. The CDR3 is 11 amino acids. V lost 4 bases and J 6 bases, leaving 5 bases between the germline ends. CDR3 DNA: TGTGCCAGCAGTGCATTGGATACGCAGTATTTT. Protein product: CASSALDTQYF.

The rearrangement joins TRBV29-1 to TRBJ1-1; D uncertain. Germline-derived CDR1 and CDR2 are SQVTM and ANQGSEA. CDR3 size: 12 residues. Between the trimmed V and J ends, which lost 3 bases and 6 bases, there was a span of 11 bases. The CDR3 region has the DNA TGCAGCGTTGAGCGGGGTCAGGCTGAAGCTTTCTTT. Translated: CSVERGQAEAFF.

V and J are TRBV10-3 and TRBJ1-1; D is uncertain. The length of the CDR3 is 13 residues. V gave up 4 bases and J gave up 1 base, with 7 bases separating them. The germline V gene encodes CDR1 ENHRY and CDR2 SYGVKD. The CDR3 DNA reads as TGTGCCATCAGTGTACAGACGAACACTGAAGCTTTCTTT. Protein sequence: CAISVQTNTEAFF.